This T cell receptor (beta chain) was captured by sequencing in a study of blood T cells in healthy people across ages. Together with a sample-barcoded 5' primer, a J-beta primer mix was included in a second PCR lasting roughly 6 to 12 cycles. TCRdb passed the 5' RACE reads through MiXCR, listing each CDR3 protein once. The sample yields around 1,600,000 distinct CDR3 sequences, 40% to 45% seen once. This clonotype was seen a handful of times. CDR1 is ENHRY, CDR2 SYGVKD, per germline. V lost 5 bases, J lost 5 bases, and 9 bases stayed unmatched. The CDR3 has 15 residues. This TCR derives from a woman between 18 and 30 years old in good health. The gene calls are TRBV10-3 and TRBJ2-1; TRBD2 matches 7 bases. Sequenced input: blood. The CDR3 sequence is CAISRGGSENNEQFF. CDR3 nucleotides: TGTGCCATCAGTAGAGGCGGGAGTGAAAACAATGAGCAGTTCTTC.